This TCR beta chain was identified during a study of blood T cell repertoires in COVID-19. Study in general: Donors in the United States, Italy and Spain gave samples during acute or convalescent COVID-19.

The CDR3 extends over 18 amino acids. Per the germline V gene, CDR1 is MDHEN and CDR2 is SYDVKM. The J segment lost 0 bases and the V segment lost 7 bases, leaving 15 bases of the junction unmatched. Participants were aged roughly 18 to 90 years from around 25 US areas. Grouping used clinical history reported by participants in a survey and questionnaire. Two negative PCRs, clearance, or symptom resolution characterized the recovered Cohort 3 donors. Sequencing used immunoSEQ multiplex PCR; TCRdb keeps in-frame clones, though not all of them. Among roughly 200,000 clones, 85% were seen once, and the ten largest hold approximately 18%.

Sequencing was performed on PBMCs or T cells enriched from blood (not recorded which). The receptor was derived from a man in his forties or fifties who had recovered from COVID-19. The chain joins TRBV28 to TRBJ1-3, with 7 bases matching TRBD1. CDR3 sequence (DNA): TGTGCCAGCATTGGGGCTACAGGGGACGCTTCCTCTGGAAACACCATATATTTT. It specifies CASIGATGDASSGNTIYF.